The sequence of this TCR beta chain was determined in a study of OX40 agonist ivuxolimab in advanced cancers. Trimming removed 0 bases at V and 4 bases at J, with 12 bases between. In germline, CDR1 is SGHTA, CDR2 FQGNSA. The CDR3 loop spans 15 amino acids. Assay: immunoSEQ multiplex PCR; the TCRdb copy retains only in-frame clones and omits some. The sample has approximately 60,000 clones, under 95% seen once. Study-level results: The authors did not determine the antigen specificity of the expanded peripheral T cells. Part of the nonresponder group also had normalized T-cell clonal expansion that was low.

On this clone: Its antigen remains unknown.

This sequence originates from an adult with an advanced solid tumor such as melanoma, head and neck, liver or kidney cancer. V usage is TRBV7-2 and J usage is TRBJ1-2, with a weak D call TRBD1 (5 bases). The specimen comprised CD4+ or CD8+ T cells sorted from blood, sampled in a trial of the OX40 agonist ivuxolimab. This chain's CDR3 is CASSLAGQVLYGYTF. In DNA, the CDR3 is TGTGCCAGCAGCTTAGCGGGGCAGGTTCTCTATGGCTACACCTTC. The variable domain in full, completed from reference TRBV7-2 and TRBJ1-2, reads GAGVSQSPSNKVTEKGKDVELRCDPISGHTALYWYRQSLGQGLEFLIYFQGNSAPDKSGLPSDRFSAERTGGSVSTLTIQRTQQEDSAVYLCASSLAGQVLYGYTFGSGTRLTVV.